One sample yielded the 24 T cell receptor beta chains listed below, sequenced in a study of blood T cell repertoires in COVID-19. Profiling relied on immunoSEQ multiplex PCR, and the TCRdb table lists in-frame clones only, not all of them. The sample includes around 150,000 clones, 70% to 90% of them seen just once. Sequenced material: peripheral blood. These receptor sequences come from a woman aged 60-75 years with COVID-19, enrolled during active disease.

The chain couples TRBV18 to TRBJ1-2; possible D gene TRBD1, 5 bases. The V end was cut by 3 bases, the J end by 6 bases, with 11 bases between. Germline V CDR1 and CDR2: KGHSH, LQKENI. The CDR3 spans 13 residues. The CDR3 coding sequence is TGTGCCAGCTCACCGGCAGGGTGGGATGGCTACACCTTC. Amino acid sequence: CASSPAGWDGYTF.

The rearrangement joins TRBV2 to TRBJ2-3, with 10 bases matching TRBD2. Germline assignment: CDR1 SNHLY and CDR2 FYNNEI. The CDR3 runs to 16 residues. J lost 8 bases, V lost 4 bases, and 12 bases had no gene match. CDR3 DNA: TGTGCCAGCAGTGGGGGTACTAGCGGGACCAAGAGTACGCAGTATTTT. Translation gives CASSGGTSGTKSTQYF.

This clone occurred a few times. The chain employs TRBV5-5 and TRBJ1-2; 7 nucleotides align to TRBD1. From germline, CDR1 is SGHKS and CDR2 YYEKEE (reference sequence). The CDR3 is 14 residues long. The junction had 7 bases not matched to a gene; V was cut back by 4 bases and J by 4 bases. CDR3 DNA sequence: TGTGCCAGCAGCAGGGAACAGGGGACCTATGGCTACACCTTC. Protein: CASSREQGTYGYTF.

This clone was recorded many times. The V call is TRBV5-6, the J call TRBJ1-1; D is perhaps TRBD1 (6 bases). Deletions cut 1 base from V and 2 bases from J, with 12 bases between. The CDR3 sequence is 15 residues long. Per the germline V gene, CDR1 is SGHDT and CDR2 is YYEEEE. The CDR3 here is CASSLNTGTNTEAFF. CDR3 nucleotide sequence: TGTGCCAGCAGCTTGAATACAGGGACCAACACTGAAGCTTTCTTT.

The V call is TRBV6-5, the J call TRBJ2-1, with D perhaps TRBD2 (5 bases). V was cut by 6 bases and J by 9 bases, with 15 bases left in between. Per the germline V gene, CDR1 is MNHEY and CDR2 is SVGAGI. The CDR3 loop spans 13 amino acids. The DNA of the CDR3 is TGTGCCAGCAGCCCAACTAGGTGGACTGAGCAGTTCTTC. This codes for CASSPTRWTEQFF.

The chain employs TRBV18 and TRBJ1-2; D is possibly TRBD1 (6 bases). Germline V gene lookup returns CDR1 KGHSH and CDR2 LQKENI. The CDR3 sequence is 12 residues long. V was shortened by 6 bases and J by 6 bases, with 11 bases between the two germline ends. CDR3 sequence (DNA): TGTGCCAGCTCTCTACAGGGCAATGGCTACACCTTC. Translating it yields CASSLQGNGYTF.

The chain couples TRBV5-6 to TRBJ1-4; D gene ambiguous. This CDR3 is 12 amino acids long. The germline V gene has CDR1 SGHDT and CDR2 YYEEEE. Trimming shortened V by 1 base and J by 7 bases, and 5 bases separated the two germline ends. Written as DNA, the CDR3 is TGTGCCAGCAGCTTGCCGGGTGAAAAACTGTTTTTT. The encoded protein is CASSLPGEKLFF.

V is TRBV18 and J is TRBJ1-4; maybe TRBD1 (6 bases). This CDR3 comprises 14 residues. With 0 bases removed from V and 6 bases from J, the gap between germline ends came to 8 bases. Per germline, CDR1 KGHSH and CDR2 LQKENI. In nucleotides, the CDR3 is TGTGCCAGCTCACCACCGAACAGGGATGAAAAACTGTTTTTT. Translating gives CASSPPNRDEKLFF.

This chain joins TRBV25-1 and TRBJ1-1; tentatively, D is TRBD1 (5 bases). CDR3 length equals 15 residues. Between the trimmed V and J ends, which lost 4 bases and 5 bases, there was a span of 17 bases. The V gene's germline CDR1 is MGHDK and CDR2 SYGVNS. CDR3 sequence: CASSASGTGGTEAFF. The CDR3 DNA is TGTGCCAGCAGTGCTTCCGGGACTGGGGGGACTGAAGCTTTCTTT.

The chain employs TRBV19 and TRBJ2-7; 7 bases map to TRBD2. CDR1 LNHDA and CDR2 SQIVND come from the germline V gene (reference sequence). CDR3 length equals 15 residues. V lost 3 bases and J lost 2; bases outside the gene matches: 7. The CDR3 spells CASSMGSGGPYEQYF. CDR3 DNA sequence: TGTGCCAGTAGTATGGGATCGGGGGGACCCTACGAGCAGTACTTC.

The chain joins TRBV11-2 to TRBJ2-5; maybe TRBD1 (7 bases). Trimming took off 3 bases at V and 6 bases at J, with 11 bases between the two ends. Germline CDR1 SGHAT, CDR2 FQNNGV. CDR3 length equals 13 residues. The CDR3 is CASSFQGGKTQYF. DNA for the CDR3: TGTGCCAGCAGCTTCCAGGGGGGAAAGACCCAGTACTTC.

The J gene is TRBJ1-1, the V gene TRBV2; D is perhaps TRBD1 (6 bases). This CDR3 has 17 amino acids. The germline CDR1 and CDR2 sequences are SNHLY and FYNNEI. Trimming took off 2 bases at V and 4 bases at J, with 20 bases between the two ends. CDR3 in amino acids: CASSEITRTVSGTEAFF. As DNA, the CDR3 is TGTGCCAGCAGTGAAATAACCCGGACAGTTTCGGGCACTGAAGCTTTCTTT.

The chain combines TRBV6-6 with TRBJ1-3, with D perhaps TRBD1 (6 bases). The V end was cut by 5 bases, the J end by 0 bases, with 23 bases between. This CDR3 contains 19 residues. CDR1 MNHNY and CDR2 SVGAGI come from the germline V gene (reference sequence). DNA of the CDR3: TGTGCCAGCAGTCCTGGGATTCATGCCAGGGGTAGCTCTGGAAACACCATATATTTT. Amino acids: CASSPGIHARGSSGNTIYF.

V gene TRBV29-1 combines with J gene TRBJ1-1; D unclear. Germline CDR1 reads SQVTM; CDR2 reads ANQGSEA. Trimming left V 7 bases short and J 0 bases short, with 12 bases between. CDR3 size: 13 residues. As DNA, the CDR3 is TGCAGCGCCCCAGTCAGTTTGAACACTGAAGCTTTCTTT. This sequence encodes CSAPVSLNTEAFF.

This chain connects TRBV3-1 (or the pseudogene TRBV3-2) to TRBJ2-7, with 7 bases matching TRBD1. CDR1 is LGHDT, CDR2 YNNKEL, per germline (reference sequence). Trimming cost V 5 bases and J 1 base; bases outside gene matches: 8. This CDR3 comprises 15 residues. The chain's CDR3 is CASSSRTGHSYEQYF. CDR3 nucleotide sequence: TGTGCCAGCAGCTCCCGGACAGGCCATTCCTACGAGCAGTACTTC.

V usage is TRBV2 and J usage is TRBJ1-4; D uncertain. V shed 5 bases and J shed 4 bases, with 11 bases lying between them. Germline V CDR1 and CDR2: SNHLY, FYNNEI. The CDR3 totals 14 residues. CDR3 amino acids: CASSRGHLNEKLFF. For the CDR3, the DNA is TGTGCCAGCAGTCGCGGGCACCTTAATGAAAAACTGTTTTTT.

This sequence joins TRBV6-5 and TRBJ1-1; D gene unclear. The V end was cut by 5 bases, the J end by 0 bases, with 13 bases between. The CDR3 runs 15 residues. Looked up from germline, CDR1 is MNHEY and CDR2 is SVGAGI. The CDR3 loop reads CASSRRTVLNTEAFF. The CDR3 DNA reads as TGTGCCAGCAGTAGGAGGACTGTTTTGAACACTGAAGCTTTCTTT.

The CDR3: CASSWLEINSPLHF. The CDR3 region has the DNA TGCGCCAGCAGCTGGTTAGAGATTAATTCACCCCTCCACTTT. This chain connects TRBV5-1 to TRBJ1-6; no clear D. The germline V and J ends were trimmed by 3 bases and 6 bases, with 10 bases remaining between them. Germline V gene sequence: CDR1 SGHRS, CDR2 YFSETQ. This CDR3 is 14 amino acids long.

The V call is TRBV25-1, the J call TRBJ1-2; maybe TRBD1 (5 bases). The CDR3 runs to 14 residues. Germline values: CDR1 MGHDK, CDR2 SYGVNS. V was pared by 9 bases and J by 4 bases, with 18 bases between. CDR3 DNA: TGTGCCAGTCGTACCGGAGGGGACGGCTATGGCTACACCTTC. Its protein product is CASRTGGDGYGYTF.

V usage is TRBV24-1 and J usage is TRBJ2-1, with D tentatively TRBD1 (5 bases). Germline-derived CDR1 and CDR2 are KGHDR and SFDVKD. The CDR3 is made up of 12 amino acids. Trimming removed 6 bases at V and 9 bases at J, with 11 bases between. This CDR3 is CATSTGTSEQFF. The CDR3 nucleotides read TGTGCCACCAGTACAGGTACATCTGAGCAGTTCTTC.

This clone is a singleton in its sample. V gene TRBV30 combines with J gene TRBJ1-4, with TRBD1 as a possible D gene (6 bases). The CDR3 is 11 residues long. Germline CDR1 is GTSNPN and CDR2 is SVGIG (reference sequence). Trimming shortened V by 8 bases and J by 11 bases, and 15 bases separated the two germline ends. CDR3 DNA: TGTGCCCAACAGGGTTCGGGGAAACTGTTTTTT. Translating it yields CAQQGSGKLFF.

The J gene is TRBJ1-1, the V gene TRBV18, with D perhaps TRBD1 (5 bases). The germline gives CDR1 KGHSH, CDR2 LQKENI. The CDR3 has 16 residues. Trimming removed 2 bases from V and 5 bases from J, with 18 bases in between. The CDR3 spells CASSPYVGGRLTEAFF. For the CDR3, the DNA is TGTGCCAGCTCACCATATGTCGGGGGTAGGTTAACTGAAGCTTTCTTT. The whole variable domain, remainder taken from reference TRBV18 and TRBJ1-1, is NAGVMQNPRHLVRRRGQEARLRCSPMKGHSHVYWYRQLPEEGLKFMVYLQKENIIDESGMPKERFSAEFPKEGPSILRIQQVVRGDSAAYFCASSPYVGGRLTEAFFGQGTRLTVV.

This chain connects TRBV5-5 to TRBJ2-7; maybe TRBD2 (5 bases). Germline CDR1 reads SGHKS; CDR2 reads YYEKEE (reference sequence). The CDR3 runs 14 residues. Trimming shortened V by 0 bases and J by 0 bases, and 7 bases separated the two germline ends. The CDR3 sequence: CASSLGTASYEQYF. Here the CDR3 DNA reads TGTGCCAGCAGCTTGGGGACTGCCTCCTACGAGCAGTACTTC.

This chain connects TRBV5-6 to TRBJ1-2; possibly TRBD1 for D (6 bases). The CDR3 extends over 13 amino acids. V was clipped by 1 base and J by 8 bases, with 12 bases between them. In germline, CDR1 is SGHDT, CDR2 YYEEEE. The CDR3, as DNA: TGTGCCAGCAGCTTGAGACAGGCAAGCGGCTACACCTTC. As protein: CASSLRQASGYTF.